This T cell receptor (beta chain) was identified in a study of long-term antiretroviral therapy in people with HIV. Background on the study: The oldest samples precede the 2015 immediate-ART recommendation by about a decade. Study conclusions and caveats: ART preceded a rise in diversity that nonetheless stayed lower than in transplant donor controls. Information on adherence, resistance and therapy changes was unavailable.

This CDR3 spans 15 amino acids. V was clipped by 2 bases and J by 5 bases, with 12 bases between them. The V gene's germline CDR1 is MNHNS and CDR2 SASEGT. This was the immunoSEQ v3.0 assay at survey level. Method: immunoSEQ multiplex PCR; TCRdb's copy keeps in-frame clones and lacks some. The data show around 15,000 clones, with roughly 90% seen just once and more than 10% held by the top ten. This clone was detected once. Its matching antigen is unknown. Cryopreserved PBMC numbered roughly 1-10 million per sample before DNA extraction. V gene TRBV6-1 combines with J gene TRBJ1-4; perhaps TRBD1 as D (5 bases). The sequenced sample was unsorted PBMCs, obtained 0.7 years before starting antiretroviral therapy. This sequence was found in a man aged 50-59 years with HIV. Here the CDR3 reads CASSESGQGNEKLFF. For the CDR3, the DNA is TGTGCCAGCAGTGAATCGGGGCAGGGCAATGAAAAACTGTTTTTT.